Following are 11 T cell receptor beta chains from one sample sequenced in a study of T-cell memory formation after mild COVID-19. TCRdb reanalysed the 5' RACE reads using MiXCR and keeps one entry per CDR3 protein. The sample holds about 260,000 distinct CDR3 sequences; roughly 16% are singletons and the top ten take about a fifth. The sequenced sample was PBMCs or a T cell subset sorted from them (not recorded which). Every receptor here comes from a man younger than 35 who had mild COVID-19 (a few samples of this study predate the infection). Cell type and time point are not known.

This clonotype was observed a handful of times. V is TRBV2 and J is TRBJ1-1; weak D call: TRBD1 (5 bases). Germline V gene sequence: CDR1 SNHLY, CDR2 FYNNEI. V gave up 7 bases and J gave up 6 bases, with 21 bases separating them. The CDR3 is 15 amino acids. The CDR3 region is CASISEEGLSAEAFF. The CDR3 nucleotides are TGTGCCAGCATTTCCGAAGAGGGGTTGAGCGCTGAAGCTTTCTTT.

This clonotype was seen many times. CDR3 protein: CASRLVRGGNNEQFF. The CDR3 DNA is TGTGCCAGCAGGCTCGTCCGCGGGGGAAACAATGAGCAGTTCTTC. The gene calls are TRBV7-9 and TRBJ2-1; TRBD2 agrees at 7 bases. CDR3 size: 15 residues. J lost 5 bases, V lost 6 bases, and 10 bases had no gene match. From germline, CDR1 is SEHNR and CDR2 FQNEAQ (reference sequence).

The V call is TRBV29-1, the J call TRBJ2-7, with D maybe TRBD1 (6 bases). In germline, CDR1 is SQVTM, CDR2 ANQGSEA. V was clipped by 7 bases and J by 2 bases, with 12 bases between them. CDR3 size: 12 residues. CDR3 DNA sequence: TGCAGCGGCGGACAGCTAACCTACGAGCAGTACGTC. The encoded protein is CSGGQLTYEQYV.

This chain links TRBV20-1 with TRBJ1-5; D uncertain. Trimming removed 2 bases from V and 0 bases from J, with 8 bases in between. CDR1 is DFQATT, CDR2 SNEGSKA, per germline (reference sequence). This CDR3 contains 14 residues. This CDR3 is CSARTGFSNQPQHF. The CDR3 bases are TGCAGTGCTAGAACGGGGTTTAGCAATCAGCCCCAGCATTTT.

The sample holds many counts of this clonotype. DNA for the CDR3: TGTGCCAGCAGCTTCCTCAGGGGCACTGAAGCTTTCTTT. It is translated as CASSFLRGTEAFF. The V call is TRBV7-2, the J call TRBJ1-1; tentative D call: TRBD1 (6 bases). Trimming left V 3 bases short and J 4 bases short, with 9 bases between. The V gene's germline CDR1 is SGHTA and CDR2 FQGNSA. The CDR3 totals 13 residues.

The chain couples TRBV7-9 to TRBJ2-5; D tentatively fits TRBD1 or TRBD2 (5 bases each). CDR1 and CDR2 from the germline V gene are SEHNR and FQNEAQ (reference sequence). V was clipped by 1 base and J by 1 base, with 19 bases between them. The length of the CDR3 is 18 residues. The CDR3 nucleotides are TGTGCCAGCAGCTTAGAGGGACGAGGCAGGCCCTTCCAAGAGACCCAGTACTTC. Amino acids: CASSLEGRGRPFQETQYF.

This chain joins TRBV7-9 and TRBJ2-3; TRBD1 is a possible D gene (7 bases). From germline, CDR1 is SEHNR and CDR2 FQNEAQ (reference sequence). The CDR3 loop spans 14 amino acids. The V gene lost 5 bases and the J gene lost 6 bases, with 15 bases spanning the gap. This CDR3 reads CASSEGATRDTQYF. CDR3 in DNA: TGTGCCAGCAGCGAGGGGGCGACTAGGGATACGCAGTATTTT. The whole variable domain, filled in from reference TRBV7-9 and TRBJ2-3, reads DTGVSQNPRHKITKRGQNVTFRCDPISEHNRLYWYRQTLGQGPEFLTYFQNEAQLEKSRLLSDRFSAERPKGSFSTLEIQRTEQGDSAMYLCASSEGATRDTQYFGPGTRLTVL.

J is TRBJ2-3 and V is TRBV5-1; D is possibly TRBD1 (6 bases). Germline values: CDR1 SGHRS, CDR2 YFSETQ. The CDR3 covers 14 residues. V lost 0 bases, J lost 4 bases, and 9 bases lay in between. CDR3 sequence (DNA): TGCGCCAGCAGCTTGGTGGCAGGGGCAGATACGCAGTATTTT. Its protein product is CASSLVAGADTQYF.

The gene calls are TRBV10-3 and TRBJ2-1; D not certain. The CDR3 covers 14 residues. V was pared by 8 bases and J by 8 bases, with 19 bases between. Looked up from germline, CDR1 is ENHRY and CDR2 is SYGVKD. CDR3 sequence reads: CAILGSGSLDEQFF. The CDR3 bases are TGTGCCATCCTTGGGTCCGGATCCTTGGATGAGCAGTTCTTC.

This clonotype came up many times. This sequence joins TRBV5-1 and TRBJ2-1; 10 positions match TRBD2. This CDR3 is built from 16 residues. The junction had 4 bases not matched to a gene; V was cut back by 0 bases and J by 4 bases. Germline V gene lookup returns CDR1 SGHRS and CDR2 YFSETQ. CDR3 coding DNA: TGCGCCAGCAGCTTGGCCTCTAGCGGGGGATACAATGAGCAGTTCTTC. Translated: CASSLASSGGYNEQFF.

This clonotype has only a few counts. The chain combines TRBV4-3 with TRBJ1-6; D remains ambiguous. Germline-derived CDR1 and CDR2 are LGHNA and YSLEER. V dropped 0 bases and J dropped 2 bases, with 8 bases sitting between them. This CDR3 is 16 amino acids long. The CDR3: CASSQDQATYNSPLHF. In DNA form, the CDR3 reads TGCGCCAGCAGCCAAGACCAGGCCACCTATAATTCACCCCTCCACTTT.